The 14 T cell receptor beta chains given below trace back to one sample, sequenced in a study of blood T cell repertoires in COVID-19 (dated by TCRdb to about 2020). Libraries came from the immunoSEQ multiplex PCR assay. Here the immuneACCESS table is served through TCRdb, limited to in-frame sequences with V and J called. Missing clones are a known gap in these copies; in checked studies unresolved V genes cover under half, and the rest lacks a known reason. The sample yields hundreds of thousands of clones; over 75% were counted once. The ten largest clonotypes hold about 2.1% of the sample. Material: peripheral blood. These receptors all come from a woman aged 55-75 years with COVID-19, enrolled during active disease.

This clone appeared a single time. The chain employs TRBV5-1 and TRBJ1-5, with 9 bases lining up with TRBD1. The CDR3 runs to 14 residues. V lost 3 bases and J lost 7; bases outside the gene matches: 5. Per the germline V gene, CDR1 is SGHRS and CDR2 is YFSETQ. The DNA of the CDR3 is TGCGCCAGCAGCTCCAGGACAGGGGAGCAGCCCCAGCATTTT. This sequence encodes CASSSRTGEQPQHF.

The chain uses TRBV30 and TRBJ2-7; 11 bases are shared with TRBD2. This CDR3 region has 15 residues. V lost 3 bases and J lost 0; bases outside the gene matches: 4. In germline, CDR1 is GTSNPN, CDR2 SVGIG (reference sequence). In DNA, the CDR3 is TGTGCCTGGAGGGTTAGCGGGGGGGTCTCCTACGAGCAGTACTTC. It is translated as CAWRVSGGVSYEQYF.

V is TRBV2 and J is TRBJ1-6; TRBD1 matches 8 bases. After removal of 4 bases from V and 6 bases from J, the junction contained 8 bases not matched to a gene. From germline, CDR1 is SNHLY and CDR2 FYNNEI. CDR3 length: 16 residues. The CDR3 here is CASSGRGDRINSPLHF. The CDR3 DNA follows: TGTGCCAGCAGTGGGCGAGGGGACAGGATTAATTCACCCCTCCACTTT.

The gene calls are TRBV5-1 and TRBJ2-3; D may be TRBD2 (5 bases). The V and J ends lost 4 bases and 6 bases respectively, with 12 bases between them. Germline CDR1 reads SGHRS; CDR2 reads YFSETQ. This CDR3 comprises 13 residues. DNA of the CDR3: TGCGCCAGCAGCAGAACCGGGGAGGATACGCAGTATTTT. This codes for CASSRTGEDTQYF.

This chain links TRBV11-3 with TRBJ2-3; 14 bases are a match to TRBD2. The V gene end was trimmed by 5 bases and the J gene end by 5 bases; junction bases not matched to a gene: 9. The CDR3 runs 17 residues. Germline CDR1 is SGHNT and CDR2 is YENEEA. In DNA form, the CDR3 reads TGTGCCAGCAGCGGACGGACTAGCGGGGGGACGGGAGATACGCAGTATTTT. Translation gives CASSGRTSGGTGDTQYF.

This rearrangement joins TRBV15 to TRBJ2-7; D is perhaps TRBD2 (5 bases). The CDR3 is 15 amino acids. Germline loops: CDR1 LNHNV, CDR2 YYDKDF (reference sequence). V was pared by 0 bases and J by 6 bases, with 15 bases between. CDR3 in DNA: TGTGCCACCAGCAGAGACCGGGGTACATCCAGCGAGCAGTACTTC. This translates into CATSRDRGTSSEQYF.

This clone has a handful of counts. The CDR3 nucleotides are TGCGCCAGCAGCCAAGATAGGGGCAGGGTTGGGAACACTGAAGCTTTCTTT. Amino acids: CASSQDRGRVGNTEAFF. This sequence joins TRBV4-1 and TRBJ1-1, with D possibly being TRBD1 (5 bases). The V end lost 0 bases, the J end lost 1 base, and 15 bases lay between the germline ends. The CDR3 sequence is 17 residues long. From germline, CDR1 is MGHRA and CDR2 YSYEKL.

The rearrangement joins TRBV20-1 to TRBJ2-7; D unresolved. There are 15 residues in the CDR3. Trimming took 3 bases from V and 3 from J, leaving 18 bases between them. From germline, CDR1 is DFQATT and CDR2 SNEGSKA (reference sequence). CDR3 residues: CSASGLWAGIYEQYF. CDR3 sequence (DNA): TGCAGTGCTAGTGGTTTGTGGGCAGGTATCTACGAGCAGTACTTC.

The chain recombines TRBV5-1 with TRBJ1-1, with 8 bases aligning to TRBD1. J lost 3 bases, V lost 4 bases, and 2 bases had no gene match. The length of the CDR3 is 13 residues. CDR1 is SGHRS, CDR2 YFSETQ, per germline. The CDR3 spells CASSPTGDTEAFF. In DNA form, the CDR3 reads TGCGCCAGCAGCCCGACAGGGGACACTGAAGCTTTCTTT.

The chain carries TRBV5-1 and TRBJ1-5, with D perhaps matching TRBD1 (6 bases). V was cut by 7 bases and J by 7 bases, with 15 bases left in between. The CDR3 has 13 amino acids. Germline assignment: CDR1 SGHRS and CDR2 YFSETQ. The CDR3 bases are TGCGCCAGCTACAGGGTGTCGGAACAGCCCCAGCATTTT. Protein sequence: CASYRVSEQPQHF.

This clone was observed a single time. V and J are TRBV5-1 and TRBJ2-1; 11 bases are shared with TRBD2. Losses at the gene ends were 0 bases for V and 2 bases for J; bases not matched to a gene: 1. The CDR3 has 16 residues. CDR1 is SGHRS, CDR2 YFSETQ, per germline. CDR3 bases: TGCGCCAGCAGCTTGGCTAGCGGGGGGACCTACAATGAGCAGTTCTTC. This sequence encodes CASSLASGGTYNEQFF.

The CDR3 loop reads CASSPGGTNEKLFF. The CDR3 DNA is TGTGCCAGCAGCCCGGGGGGAACTAATGAAAAACTGTTTTTT. This chain joins TRBV5-6 and TRBJ1-4; a weak D match, TRBD1 (5 bases). The V gene lost 4 bases and the J gene lost 1 base, with 8 bases spanning the gap. From germline, CDR1 is SGHDT and CDR2 YYEEEE. This CDR3 is built from 14 residues.

The chain carries TRBV6-4 and TRBJ1-2, with unresolved D. V lost 6 bases and J lost 8, with 16 bases in between. CDR3 length equals 13 residues. Germline V gives CDR1 MRHNA, CDR2 SNTAGT. CDR3 sequence: CASSADGIGGYTF. The CDR3 nucleotides are TGTGCCAGCAGCGCCGACGGGATTGGGGGCTACACCTTC.

The rearrangement joins TRBV7-3 to TRBJ1-1; no reliable D call. Between the trimmed V and J ends, which lost 2 bases and 1 base, there was a span of 8 bases. The CDR3 sequence is 14 residues long. The germline gives CDR1 SGHTA, CDR2 FQGTGA. The CDR3 DNA is TGTGCCAGCAGCTTACTGGGCCAGAACACTGAAGCTTTCTTT. The encoded protein is CASSLLGQNTEAFF.